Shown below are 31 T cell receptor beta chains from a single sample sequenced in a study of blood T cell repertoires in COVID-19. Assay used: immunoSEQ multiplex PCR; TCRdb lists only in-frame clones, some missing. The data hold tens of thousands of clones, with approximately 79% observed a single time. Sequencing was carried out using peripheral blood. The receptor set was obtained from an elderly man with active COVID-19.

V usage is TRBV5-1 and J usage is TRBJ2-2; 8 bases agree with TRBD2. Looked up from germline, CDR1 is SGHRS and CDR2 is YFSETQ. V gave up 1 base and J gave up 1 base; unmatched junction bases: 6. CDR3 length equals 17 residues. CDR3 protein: CASSLFPAGENTGELFF. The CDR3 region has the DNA TGCGCCAGCAGCTTGTTTCCAGCGGGGGAGAACACCGGGGAGCTGTTTTTT.

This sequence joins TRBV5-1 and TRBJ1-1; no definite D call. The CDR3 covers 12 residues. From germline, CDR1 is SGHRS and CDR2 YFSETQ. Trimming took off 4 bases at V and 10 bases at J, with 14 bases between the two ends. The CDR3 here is CASSPDTYVAFF. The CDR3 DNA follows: TGCGCCAGCAGCCCTGATACCTACGTAGCTTTCTTT.

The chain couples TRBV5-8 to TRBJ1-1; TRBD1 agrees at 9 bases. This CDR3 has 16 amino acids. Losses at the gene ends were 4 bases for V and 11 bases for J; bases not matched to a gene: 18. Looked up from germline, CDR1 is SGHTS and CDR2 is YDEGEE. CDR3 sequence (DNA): TGTGCCAGCAGCCCCTGGAGGGGACAGGGTCAGCTCAAGGCTTTCTTT. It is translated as CASSPWRGQGQLKAFF.

The CDR3 nucleotides read TGCGCCAGCAGCTTGTTCTCGGGGGAACATCAGCCCCAGCATTTT. It translates to CASSLFSGEHQPQHF. The chain joins TRBV5-1 to TRBJ1-5; D perhaps matches TRBD1 (5 bases). The CDR3 is 15 amino acids. Trimming removed 1 base from V and 5 bases from J, with 13 bases in between. CDR1 and CDR2 (germline): SGHRS, YFSETQ.

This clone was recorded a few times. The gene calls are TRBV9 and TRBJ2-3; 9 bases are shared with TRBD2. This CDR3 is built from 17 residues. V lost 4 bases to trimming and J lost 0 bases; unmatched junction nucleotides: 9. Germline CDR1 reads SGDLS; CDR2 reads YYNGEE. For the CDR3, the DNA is TGTGCCAGCAGCCCTCCACGACTAGCGGATAGCACAGATACGCAGTATTTT. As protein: CASSPPRLADSTDTQYF.

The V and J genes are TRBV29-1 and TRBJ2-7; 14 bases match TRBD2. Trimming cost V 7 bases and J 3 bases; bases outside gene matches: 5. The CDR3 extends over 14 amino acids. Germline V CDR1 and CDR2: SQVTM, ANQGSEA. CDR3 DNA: TGCAGCGCCAGGACTAGCGGGGGGAACTACGAGCAGTACTTC. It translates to CSARTSGGNYEQYF.

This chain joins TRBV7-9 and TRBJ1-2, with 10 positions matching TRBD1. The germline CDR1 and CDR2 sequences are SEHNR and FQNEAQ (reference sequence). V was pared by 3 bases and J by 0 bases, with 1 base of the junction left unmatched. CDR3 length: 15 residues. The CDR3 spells CASSLGTGANYGYTF. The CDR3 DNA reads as TGTGCCAGCAGCTTGGGGACAGGGGCTAACTATGGCTACACCTTC.

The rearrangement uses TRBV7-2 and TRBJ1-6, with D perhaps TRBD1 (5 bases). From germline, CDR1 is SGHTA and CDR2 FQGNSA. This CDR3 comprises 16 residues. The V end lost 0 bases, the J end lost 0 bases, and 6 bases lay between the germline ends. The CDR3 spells CASSLAGRSYNSPLHF. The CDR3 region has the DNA TGTGCCAGCAGCTTAGCGGGGCGCTCCTATAATTCACCCCTCCACTTT.

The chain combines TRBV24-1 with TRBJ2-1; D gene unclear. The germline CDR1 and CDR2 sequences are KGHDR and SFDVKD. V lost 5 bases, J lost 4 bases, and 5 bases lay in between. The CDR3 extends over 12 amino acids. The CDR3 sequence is CATSARYNEQFF. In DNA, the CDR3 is TGTGCCACCAGTGCCAGGTACAATGAGCAGTTCTTC.

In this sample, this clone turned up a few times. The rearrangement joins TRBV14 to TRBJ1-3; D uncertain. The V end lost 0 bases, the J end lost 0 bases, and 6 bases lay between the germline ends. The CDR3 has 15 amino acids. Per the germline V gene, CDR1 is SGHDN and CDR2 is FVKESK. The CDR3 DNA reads TGTGCCAGCAGCCAAGATGGAGGCTCTGGAAACACCATATATTTT. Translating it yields CASSQDGGSGNTIYF.

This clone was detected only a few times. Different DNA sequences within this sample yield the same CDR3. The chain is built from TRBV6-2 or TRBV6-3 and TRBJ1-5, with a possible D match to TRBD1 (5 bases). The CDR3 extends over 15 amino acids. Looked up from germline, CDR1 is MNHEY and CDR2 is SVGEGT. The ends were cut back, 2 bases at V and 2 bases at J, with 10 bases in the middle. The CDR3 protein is CASSYGRVGNQPQHF. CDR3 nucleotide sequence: TGTGCCAGCAGTTACGGCAGGGTGGGCAATCAGCCCCAGCATTTT.

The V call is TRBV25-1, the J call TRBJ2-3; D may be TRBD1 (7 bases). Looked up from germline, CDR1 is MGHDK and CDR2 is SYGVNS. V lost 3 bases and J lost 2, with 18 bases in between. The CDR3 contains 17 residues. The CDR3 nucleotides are TGTGCCAGCAGTGATACCGGAGGGGGACAGATCACAGATACGCAGTATTTT. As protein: CASSDTGGGQITDTQYF.

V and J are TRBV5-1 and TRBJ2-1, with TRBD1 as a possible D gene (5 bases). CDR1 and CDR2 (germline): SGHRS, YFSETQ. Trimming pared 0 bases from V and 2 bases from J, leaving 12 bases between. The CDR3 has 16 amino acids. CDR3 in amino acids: CASSLGVVGPYNEQFF. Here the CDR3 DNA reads TGCGCCAGCAGCTTGGGGGTTGTGGGGCCCTACAATGAGCAGTTCTTC. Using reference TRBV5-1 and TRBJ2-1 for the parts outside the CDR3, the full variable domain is KAGVTQTPRYLIKTRGQQVTLSCSPISGHRSVSWYQQTPGQGLQFLFEYFSETQRNKGNFPGRFSGRQFSNSRSEMNVSTLELGDSALYLCASSLGVVGPYNEQFFGPGTRLTVL.

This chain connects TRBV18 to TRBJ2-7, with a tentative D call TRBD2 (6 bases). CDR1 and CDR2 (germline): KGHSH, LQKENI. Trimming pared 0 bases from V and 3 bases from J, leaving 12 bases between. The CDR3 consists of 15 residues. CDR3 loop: CASSPPSGGNYEQYF. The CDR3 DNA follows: TGTGCCAGCTCACCACCGAGTGGAGGGAACTACGAGCAGTACTTC.

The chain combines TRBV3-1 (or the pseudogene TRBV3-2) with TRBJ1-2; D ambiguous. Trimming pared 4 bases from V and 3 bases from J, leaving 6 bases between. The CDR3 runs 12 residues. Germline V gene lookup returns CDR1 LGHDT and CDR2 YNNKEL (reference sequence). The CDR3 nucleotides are TGTGCCAGCAGCCCAACACACTATGGCTACACCTTC. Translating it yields CASSPTHYGYTF.

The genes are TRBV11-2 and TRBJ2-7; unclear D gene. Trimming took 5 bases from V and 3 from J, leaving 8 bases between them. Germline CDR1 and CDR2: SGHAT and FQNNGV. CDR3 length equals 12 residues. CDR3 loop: CASSADFYEQYF. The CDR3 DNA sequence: TGTGCCAGCAGCGCAGACTTCTACGAGCAGTACTTC.

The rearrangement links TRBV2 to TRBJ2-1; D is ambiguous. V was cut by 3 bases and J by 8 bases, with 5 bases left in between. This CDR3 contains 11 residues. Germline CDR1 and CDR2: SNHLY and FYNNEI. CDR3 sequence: CASSEQDEQFF. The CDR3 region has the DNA TGTGCCAGCAGTGAGCAGGATGAGCAGTTCTTC.

The CDR3 loop is CASTTNQGARNEQFF. The CDR3 DNA is TGTGCCAGCACGACGAACCAGGGGGCACGGAATGAGCAGTTCTTC. The chain employs TRBV6-5 and TRBJ2-1; 8 nucleotides line up with TRBD1. There are 15 residues in the CDR3. Germline CDR1 and CDR2: MNHEY and SVGAGI. After removal of 7 bases from V and 7 bases from J, the junction contained 12 bases not matched to a gene.

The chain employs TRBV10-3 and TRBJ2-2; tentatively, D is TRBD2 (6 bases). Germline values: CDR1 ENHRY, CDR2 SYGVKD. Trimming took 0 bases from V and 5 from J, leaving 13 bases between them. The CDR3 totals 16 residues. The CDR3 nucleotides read TGTGCCATCAGTGAGTCGGTTATGGAGGGTACCGGGGAGCTGTTTTTT. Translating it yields CAISESVMEGTGELFF.

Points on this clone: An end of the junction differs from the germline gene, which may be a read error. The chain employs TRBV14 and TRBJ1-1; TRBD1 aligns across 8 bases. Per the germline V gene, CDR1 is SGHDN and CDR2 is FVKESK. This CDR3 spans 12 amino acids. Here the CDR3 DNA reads TGTGCCAGCAGCCAAGCTCAGGGGGCGTTCCTCTTT. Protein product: CASSQAQGAFLF.

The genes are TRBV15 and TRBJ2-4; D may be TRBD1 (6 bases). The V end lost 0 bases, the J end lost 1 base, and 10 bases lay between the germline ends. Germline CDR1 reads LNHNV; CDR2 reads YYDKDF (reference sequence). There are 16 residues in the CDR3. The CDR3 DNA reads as TGTGCCACCAGCAGAGAGTACCAGGGGGCCAAAAACATTCAGTACTTC. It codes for CATSREYQGAKNIQYF.

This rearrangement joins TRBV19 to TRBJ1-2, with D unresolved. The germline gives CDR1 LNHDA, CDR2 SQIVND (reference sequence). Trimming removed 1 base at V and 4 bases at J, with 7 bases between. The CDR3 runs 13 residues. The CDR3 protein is CASSIGRSYGYTF. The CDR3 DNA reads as TGTGCCAGTAGTATAGGGCGGAGCTATGGCTACACCTTC.

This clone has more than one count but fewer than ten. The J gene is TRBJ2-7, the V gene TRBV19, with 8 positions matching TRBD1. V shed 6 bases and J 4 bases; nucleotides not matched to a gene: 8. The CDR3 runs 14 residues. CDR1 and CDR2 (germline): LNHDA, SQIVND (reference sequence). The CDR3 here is CASRDTGGRYEQYF. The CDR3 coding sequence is TGTGCCAGTAGGGATACAGGGGGGCGATACGAGCAGTACTTC.

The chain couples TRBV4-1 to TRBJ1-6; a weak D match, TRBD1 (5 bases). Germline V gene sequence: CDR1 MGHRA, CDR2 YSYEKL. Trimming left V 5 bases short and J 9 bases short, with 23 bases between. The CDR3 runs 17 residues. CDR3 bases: TGCGCCAGCAGCAAAGGAAGGGGCATAGAAGTTCGTTCACCCCTCCACTTT. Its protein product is CASSKGRGIEVRSPLHF.

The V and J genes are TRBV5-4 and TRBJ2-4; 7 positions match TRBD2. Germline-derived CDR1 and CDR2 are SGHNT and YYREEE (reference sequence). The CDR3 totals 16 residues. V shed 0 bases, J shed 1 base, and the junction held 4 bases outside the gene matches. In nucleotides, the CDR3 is TGTGCCAGCAGCTTGGGTCCCGGGGGGGCCAAAAACATTCAGTACTTC. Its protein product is CASSLGPGGAKNIQYF.

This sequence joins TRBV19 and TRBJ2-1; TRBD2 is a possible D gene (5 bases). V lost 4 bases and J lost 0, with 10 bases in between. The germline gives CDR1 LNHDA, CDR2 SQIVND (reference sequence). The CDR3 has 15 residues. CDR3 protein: CASSKAGNSYNEQFF. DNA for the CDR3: TGTGCCAGTAGTAAGGCGGGCAACTCCTACAATGAGCAGTTCTTC.

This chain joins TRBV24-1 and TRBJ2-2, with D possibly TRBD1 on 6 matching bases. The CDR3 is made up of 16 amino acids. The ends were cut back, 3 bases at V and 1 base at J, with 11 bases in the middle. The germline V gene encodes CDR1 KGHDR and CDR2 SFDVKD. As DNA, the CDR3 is TGTGCCACCAGTGATGCCCAGACAGGGAACACCGGGGAGCTGTTTTTT. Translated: CATSDAQTGNTGELFF.

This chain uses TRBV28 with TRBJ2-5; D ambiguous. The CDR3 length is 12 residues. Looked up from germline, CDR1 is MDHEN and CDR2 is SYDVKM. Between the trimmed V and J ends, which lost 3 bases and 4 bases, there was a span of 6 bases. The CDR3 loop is CASSFFPETQYF. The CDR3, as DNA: TGTGCCAGCAGTTTCTTTCCAGAGACCCAGTACTTC.

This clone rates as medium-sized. CDR3 sequence reads: CASSDYRGSYNEQFF. The CDR3 DNA is TGTGCCAGCAGTGACTACCGTGGCTCCTACAATGAGCAGTTCTTC. V and J are TRBV25-1 and TRBJ2-1; D is unresolved. V was shortened by 3 bases and J by 0 bases, with 9 bases between the two germline ends. CDR3 length equals 15 residues. Germline values: CDR1 MGHDK, CDR2 SYGVNS.

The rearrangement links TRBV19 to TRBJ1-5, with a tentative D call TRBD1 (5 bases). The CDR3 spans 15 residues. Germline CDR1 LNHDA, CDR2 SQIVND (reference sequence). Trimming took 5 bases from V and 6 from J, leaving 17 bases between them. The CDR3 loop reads CASSSEGGVGQPQHF. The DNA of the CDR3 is TGTGCCAGTAGTTCCGAGGGAGGGGTGGGTCAGCCCCAGCATTTT.

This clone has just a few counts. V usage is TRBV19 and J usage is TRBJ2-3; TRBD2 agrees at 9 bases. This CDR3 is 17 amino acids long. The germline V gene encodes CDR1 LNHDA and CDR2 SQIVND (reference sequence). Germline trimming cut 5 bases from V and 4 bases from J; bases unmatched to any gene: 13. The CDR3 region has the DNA TGTGCCAGTAGTCCCCCCAGGGGCGGGGGGGCCTCAGATACGCAGTATTTT. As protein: CASSPPRGGGASDTQYF.